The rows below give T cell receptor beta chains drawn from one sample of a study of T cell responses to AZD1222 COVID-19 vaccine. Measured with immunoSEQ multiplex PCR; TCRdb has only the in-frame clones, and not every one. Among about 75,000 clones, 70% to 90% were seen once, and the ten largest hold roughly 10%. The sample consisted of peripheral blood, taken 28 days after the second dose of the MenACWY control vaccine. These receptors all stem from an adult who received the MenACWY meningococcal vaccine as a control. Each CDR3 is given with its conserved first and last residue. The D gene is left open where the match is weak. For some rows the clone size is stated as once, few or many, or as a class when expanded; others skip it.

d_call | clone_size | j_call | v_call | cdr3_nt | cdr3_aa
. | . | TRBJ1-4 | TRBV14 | TGTGCCAGCAGCCCGCTTGGGGTTACTAATGAAAAACTGTTTTTT | CASSPLGVTNEKLFF
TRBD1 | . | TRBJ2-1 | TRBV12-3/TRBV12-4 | TGTGCCAGCAAAACAGGGGGTTATGAGCAGTTCTTC | CASKTGGYEQFF
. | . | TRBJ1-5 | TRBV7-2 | TGTGCCAGCACCCTGGGGCCGAATCAGCCCCAGCATTTT | CASTLGPNQPQHF
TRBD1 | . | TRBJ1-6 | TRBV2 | TGTGCCAGCAGTCCTCTGGGACAGGGCCACTCACCCCTCCACTTT | CASSPLGQGHSPLHF
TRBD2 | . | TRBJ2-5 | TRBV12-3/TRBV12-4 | TGTGCCAGCACCACTAGCGGGGGCCTCCGGGGGTACTTC | CASTTSGGLRGYF
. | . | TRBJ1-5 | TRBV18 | TGTGCCAGCTCACCACTCGGGGTCAGTCAGCCCCAGCATTTT | CASSPLGVSQPQHF
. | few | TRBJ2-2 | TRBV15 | TGTGCCACCAGCGTGAACACCGGGGAGCTGTTTTTT | CATSVNTGELFF
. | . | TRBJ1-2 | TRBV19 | TGTGCCAGTAGTATCACAGCAGGGCCAGAAGGCTACACCTTC | CASSITAGPEGYTF
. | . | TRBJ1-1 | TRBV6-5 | TGTGCCAGCAGGCGGGGGAAAGACACTGAAGCTTTCTTT | CASRRGKDTEAFF
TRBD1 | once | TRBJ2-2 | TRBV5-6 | TGTGCCAGCAGCTTCCCGAACAGGGGAGACACCGGGGAGCTGTTTTTT | CASSFPNRGDTGELFF
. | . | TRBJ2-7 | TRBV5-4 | TGTGCCAGCAGCTTGGCAGTACCCTACGAGCAGTACTTC | CASSLAVPYEQYF
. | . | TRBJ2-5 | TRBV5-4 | TGTGCCAGCAGCTTGCTATCTCAAGAGACCCAGTACTTC | CASSLLSQETQYF
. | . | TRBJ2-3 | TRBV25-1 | TGTGCCAGCAGTGACACGGTTGGGGGTTGGCAGGGGACAGATACGCAGTATTTT | CASSDTVGGWQGTDTQYF
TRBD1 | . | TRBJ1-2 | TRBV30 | TGTGCCTGGACTACGGGGACAGGGACATATGGCTACACCTTC | CAWTTGTGTYGYTF
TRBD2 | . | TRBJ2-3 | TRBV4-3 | TGCGCCAGCGGGCGGGGGGAGAGCACAGATACGCAGTATTTT | CASGRGESTDTQYF
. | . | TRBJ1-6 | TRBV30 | TGTGCCTGGAAAAAGGTCGAAGGTTCACCCCTCCACTTT | CAWKKVEGSPLHF
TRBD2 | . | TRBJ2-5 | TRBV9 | TGTGCCAGCAGCGTTGGGGGGACTAGCGGCCAGACCCAGTACTTC | CASSVGGTSGQTQYF
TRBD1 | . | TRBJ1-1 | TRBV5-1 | TGCGCCAGCAGCTTGTTAAGTACAGGGGAAACTGAAGCTTTCTTT | CASSLLSTGETEAFF
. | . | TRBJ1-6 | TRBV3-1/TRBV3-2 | TGTGCCAGCAGCCAGGGAGTTAGCTCCTATAATTCACCCCTCCACTTT | CASSQGVSSYNSPLHF
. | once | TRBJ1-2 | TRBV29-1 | TGCAGCGTTGAAGTTGGGACGCTAATTTATGGCTACACCTTC | CSVEVGTLIYGYTF
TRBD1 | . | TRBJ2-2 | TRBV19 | TGTGCCAGTTCTCTTCTTCCGGGACAGAAGGTCTCCGGGGAGCTGTTTTTT | CASSLLPGQKVSGELFF
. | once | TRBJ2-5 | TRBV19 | TGTGCCAGTAGTATAGCGGCGGGTGAACAAGAGACCCAGTACTTC | CASSIAAGEQETQYF
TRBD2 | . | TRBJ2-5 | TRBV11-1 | TGTGCCAGCAGCTCCCGATGGGGGGGACAAGAGACCCAGTACTTC | CASSSRWGGQETQYF
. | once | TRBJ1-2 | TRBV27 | TGTGCCAGCAGGACGGGGGGGAGCTATGGCTACACCTTC | CASRTGGSYGYTF
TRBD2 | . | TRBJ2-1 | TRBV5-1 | TGCGCCAGCAGCTCGACTAGCACGGAGAATGAGCAGTTCTTC | CASSSTSTENEQFF
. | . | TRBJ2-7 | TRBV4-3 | TGCGCCAGCAGCCAAGATAACTTTGCGGACAAGGTCTACGAGCAGTACTTC | CASSQDNFADKVYEQYF
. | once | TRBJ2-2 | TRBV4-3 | TGCGCCAGCAGCCAAGGAGGGGGCACCGGGGAGCTGTTTTTT | CASSQGGGTGELFF
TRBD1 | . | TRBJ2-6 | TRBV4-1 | TGCGCCAGCAGCCAACCCCGCATCACTAACGGGACAGAAGACTCTGGGGCCAACGTCCTGACTTTC | CASSQPRITNGTEDSGANVLTF
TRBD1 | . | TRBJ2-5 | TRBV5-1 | TGCGCCAGCAGCTTGGAGGGGACAGGGGGCTGGGAGACCCAGTACTTC | CASSLEGTGGWETQYF
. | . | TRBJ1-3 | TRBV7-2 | TGTGCCAGCAGCTTAGGCCCTTTATCTGGAAACACCATATATTTT | CASSLGPLSGNTIYF
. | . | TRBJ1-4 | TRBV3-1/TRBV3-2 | TGTGCCAGCAGCCAAGATCAGGAAGGGACCCTTAATGAAAAACTGTTTTTT | CASSQDQEGTLNEKLFF
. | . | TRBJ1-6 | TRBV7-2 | TGTGCCAGCAGCCCCCGGGCCCGATTACTTAGCTCCTATAATTCACCCCTCCACTTT | CASSPRARLLSSYNSPLHF
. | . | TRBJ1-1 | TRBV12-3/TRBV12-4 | TGTGCCAGCACCCTGTTGTGGGAGACTGAAGCTTTCTTT | CASTLLWETEAFF
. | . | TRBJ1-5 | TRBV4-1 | TGCGCCAGCAGCCAAGATGGGGGCATAGGCAATCAGCCCCAGCATTTT | CASSQDGGIGNQPQHF
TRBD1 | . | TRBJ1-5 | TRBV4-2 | TGTGCCAGCAGCTTAGGACAGGGGATCAATCAGCCCCAGCATTTT | CASSLGQGINQPQHF
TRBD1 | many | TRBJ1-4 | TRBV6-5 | TGTGCCAGCAGGAGACAGGGGGACGGTGAAAAACTGTTTTTT | CASRRQGDGEKLFF
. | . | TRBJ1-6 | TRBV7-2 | TGTGCCAGCAGCTTAGCCCAAGATTCACCCCTCCACTTT | CASSLAQDSPLHF
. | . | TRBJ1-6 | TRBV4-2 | TGTGCCAGCAGCCAAGGAGTCTCCTATAATTCACCCCTCCACTTT | CASSQGVSYNSPLHF
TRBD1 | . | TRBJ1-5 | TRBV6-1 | TGTGCCAGCAGTGAAGCAGCGCAGGGGGCCTCTAACTACAATCAGCCCCAGCATTTT | CASSEAAQGASNYNQPQHF
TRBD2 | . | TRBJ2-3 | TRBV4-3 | TGCGCCAGCAGTCCGGCGGGGGGCTCGAGCACAGATACGCAGTATTTT | CASSPAGGSSTDTQYF
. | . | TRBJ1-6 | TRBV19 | TGTGCCAGTAGGTCGACAGGAGCCTATAATTCACCCCTCCACTTT | CASRSTGAYNSPLHF
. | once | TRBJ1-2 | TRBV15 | TGTGCCACCAGCAGAGCCCGGGACGATGGCTACACCTTC | CATSRARDDGYTF
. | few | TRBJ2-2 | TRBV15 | TGTGCCACCAGCAGAGGGCCGAACACCGGGGAGCTGTTTTTT | CATSRGPNTGELFF
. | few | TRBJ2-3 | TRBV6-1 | TGTGCCAGCAGTGAATTGGGGGCCGAAGATACGCAGTATTTT | CASSELGAEDTQYF
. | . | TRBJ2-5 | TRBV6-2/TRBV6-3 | TGTGCCAGCAGTTACAAGGGGCCCCAAGAGACCCAGTACTTC | CASSYKGPQETQYF
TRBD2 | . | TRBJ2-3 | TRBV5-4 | TGTGCCGGGAGCCATCTAGCGGGGGGGCCAGATACGCAGTATTTT | CAGSHLAGGPDTQYF
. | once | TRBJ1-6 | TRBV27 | . | CASSTSTGGNSPLHF
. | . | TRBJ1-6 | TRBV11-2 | TGTGCCAGCAGCCACATGATGGGGGGGGGCCCTTTACCCCTCCACTTT | CASSHMMGGGPLPLHF
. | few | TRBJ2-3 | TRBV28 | TGTGCCAGCAGTTCCCCCCCCGACTTAACAGATACGCAGTATTTT | CASSSPPDLTDTQYF
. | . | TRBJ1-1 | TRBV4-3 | TGCGCCAGCAGCCATCCCGGGACTGAAGCTTTCTTT | CASSHPGTEAFF
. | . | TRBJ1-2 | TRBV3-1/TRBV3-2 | TGTGCCAGCACCCACAGGGAAACCCTGGGTGGCTACACCTTC | CASTHRETLGGYTF
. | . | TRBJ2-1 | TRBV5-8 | TGTGCCAGCTGTACACGTAATCCCTACAATGAGCAGTTCTTC | CASCTRNPYNEQFF
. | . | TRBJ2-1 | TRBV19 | TGTGCCAGTAGTCTCTATAGCGAGGCCCCCCTCAATGAGCAGTTCTTC | CASSLYSEAPLNEQFF
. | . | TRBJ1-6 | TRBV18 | TGTGCCAGCTCACCACCTGGGGGGGAAGACTCACCCCTCCACTTT | CASSPPGGEDSPLHF
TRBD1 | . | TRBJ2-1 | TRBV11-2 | TGTGCCAGCAGCTTACTGACAGGGTTAGGAAATGAGCAGTTCTTC | CASSLLTGLGNEQFF